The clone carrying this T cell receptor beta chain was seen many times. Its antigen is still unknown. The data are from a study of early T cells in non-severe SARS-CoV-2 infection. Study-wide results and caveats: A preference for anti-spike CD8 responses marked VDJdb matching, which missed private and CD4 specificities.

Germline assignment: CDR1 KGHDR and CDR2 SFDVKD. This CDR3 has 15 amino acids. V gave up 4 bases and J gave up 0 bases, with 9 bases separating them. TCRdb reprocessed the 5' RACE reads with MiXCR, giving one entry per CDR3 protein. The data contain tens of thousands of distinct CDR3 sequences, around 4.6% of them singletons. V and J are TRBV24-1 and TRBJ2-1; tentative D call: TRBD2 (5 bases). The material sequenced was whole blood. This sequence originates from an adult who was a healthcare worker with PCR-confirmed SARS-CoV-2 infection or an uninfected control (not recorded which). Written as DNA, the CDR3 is TGTGCCACCAGTGACCCGGGGAGCTCCTACAATGAGCAGTTCTTC. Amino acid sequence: CATSDPGSSYNEQFF.